The 10 T cell receptor beta chains given below trace back to one sample, sequenced in a study of T cells in localized non-small cell lung cancer. Some clones are missing from TCRdb's copy, which holds only in-frame ones; the method was immunoSEQ multiplex PCR. The sample includes about 29,000 clones, over 80% seen only once; the top ten take roughly 6.8%. The source material was peripheral blood, sampled before any cancer treatment. The receptors were gathered from a male donor at least 60 years old with stage I lung adenocarcinoma.

The rearrangement links TRBV13 to TRBJ2-3; 8 bases are shared with TRBD2. Germline-derived CDR1 and CDR2 are PRHDT and FYEKMQ (reference sequence). The CDR3 has 15 residues. Trimming at V came to 5 bases and at J to 3 bases, leaving 7 bases not matched to a gene. The CDR3 sequence: CASSLRGLGTDTQYF. The CDR3 nucleotides are TGTGCCAGCAGCCTGAGGGGACTAGGTACAGATACGCAGTATTTT.

The CDR3: CASSLAAKPSGEQYF. Written as DNA, the CDR3 is TGCGCCAGCAGCTTGGCGGCTAAACCCAGTGGAGAGCAGTACTTC. V gene TRBV5-1 combines with J gene TRBJ2-7; D gene unclear. The CDR3 is 15 amino acids. V was clipped by 0 bases and J by 7 bases, with 17 bases between them. Germline CDR1 reads SGHRS; CDR2 reads YFSETQ.

J is TRBJ1-6 and V is TRBV14, with D hard to call. The CDR3 runs to 15 residues. V lost 0 bases, J lost 10 bases, and 13 bases lay in between. From germline, CDR1 is SGHDN and CDR2 FVKESK. CDR3 loop: CASSQDSKAISPLHF. The CDR3 bases are TGTGCCAGCAGCCAAGATAGTAAGGCAATCTCACCCCTCCACTTT.

The chain is built from TRBV5-1 and TRBJ2-5; 11 nucleotides align to TRBD2. The V gene end was trimmed by 0 bases and the J gene end by 5 bases; junction bases not matched to a gene: 6. The CDR3 loop spans 16 amino acids. CDR1 is SGHRS, CDR2 YFSETQ, per germline. The DNA for the CDR3 is TGCGCCAGCAGCTTGGCCAATAGCGGGGGGGCGGAGACCCAGTACTTC. This codes for CASSLANSGGAETQYF.

This clone has only a few counts. V usage is TRBV2 and J usage is TRBJ2-7, with 8 nucleotides matching TRBD2. CDR1 is SNHLY and CDR2 is FYNNEI in the germline V gene. The J segment lost 7 bases and the V segment lost 2 bases, leaving 13 bases of the junction unmatched. The CDR3 is made up of 16 amino acids. As DNA, the CDR3 is TGTGCCAGCAGTGAAAAAGTAGCGGGGCACCATAGGGAGCAGTACTTC. This sequence encodes CASSEKVAGHHREQYF.

V usage is TRBV6-5 and J usage is TRBJ2-3; D possibly corresponds to TRBD1 (5 bases). The V end lost 0 bases, the J end lost 3 bases, and 10 bases lay between the germline ends. The CDR3 length is 15 residues. CDR1 and CDR2 from the germline V gene are MNHEY and SVGAGI. The CDR3 coding sequence is TGTGCCAGCAGTTACTCCCAGGGATGGACAGATACGCAGTATTTT. It encodes CASSYSQGWTDTQYF.

The rearrangement links TRBV11-2 to TRBJ1-3; TRBD1 might be the D (5 bases). V was clipped by 4 bases and J by 0 bases, with 10 bases between them. This CDR3 is 15 amino acids long. Germline lookup yields CDR1 SGHAT and CDR2 FQNNGV. CDR3 in amino acids: CASSWDRTSGNTIYF. Here the CDR3 DNA reads TGTGCCAGCAGCTGGGACCGGACCTCTGGAAACACCATATATTTT.

The V call is TRBV10-3, the J call TRBJ2-3; perhaps TRBD2 as D (6 bases). The CDR3 loop spans 13 amino acids. Deletions cut 8 bases from V and 3 bases from J, with 12 bases between. Per the germline V gene, CDR1 is ENHRY and CDR2 is SYGVKD. The CDR3 DNA reads as TGTGCCATCGGCGGGGAAGGGACAGATACGCAGTATTTT. Protein sequence: CAIGGEGTDTQYF.

J is TRBJ1-5 and V is TRBV28; tentative D call: TRBD1 (5 bases). Trimming left V 5 bases short and J 5 bases short, with 16 bases between. CDR1 and CDR2 (germline): MDHEN, SYDVKM. The CDR3 spans 15 residues. This chain's CDR3 is CASSHHYEGHQPQHF. CDR3 nucleotide sequence: TGTGCCAGCAGTCATCATTACGAGGGGCATCAGCCCCAGCATTTT.

The rearrangement joins TRBV9 to TRBJ1-3; D is possibly TRBD1 (5 bases). Germline V gene data show CDR1 as SGDLS and CDR2 as YYNGEE. The CDR3 is 16 residues long. Trimming shortened V by 0 bases and J by 2 bases, and 12 bases separated the two germline ends. The CDR3 loop reads CASSVDPGAAGNTIYF. As DNA, the CDR3 is TGTGCCAGCAGCGTAGACCCCGGGGCGGCTGGAAACACCATATATTTT.